The clone carrying this T cell receptor beta chain was counted between two and nine times. Its antigen is as yet unknown. Trimming left V 3 bases short and J 1 base short, with 18 bases between. This CDR3 comprises 17 residues. Germline CDR1 SGHRS, CDR2 YFSETQ. This entry comes from a study of T-cell memory formation after mild COVID-19. Study as a whole: Clustering of TCRs was largely donor specific. The study's findings and limits: Mostly located in CM and EM were contracting CD4+ clones, with contracting CD8+ clones located in EMRA. Within pre-infection memory, some responding clones were found, suggesting cross-reactive memory joined.

Constant-segment primers were used for 5'RACE, and the resulting TCR alpha and TCR beta cDNA libraries carried sample barcodes and UMIs. Each CDR3 protein gets one entry after TCRdb re-called the 5' RACE reads with MiXCR. In the table there are fewer than 250,000 distinct CDR3 sequences, over 9.5% of which are singletons. Sequencing was performed on PBMCs or a T cell subset sorted from them (not recorded which). The V call is TRBV5-1, the J call TRBJ2-3; possible D gene TRBD1, 6 bases. This TCR came from a man aged 18 to 29 who had mild COVID-19 (a few samples of this study predate the infection). Cell type and time point are not known. DNA of the CDR3: TGCGCCAGCAGCTCACAGGGATTGCACGGGGGCACAGATACGCAGTATTTT. Its protein product is CASSSQGLHGGTDTQYF.